This is a list of T cell receptor beta chains from one sample in a study of blood T cells in healthy people across ages. MiXCR, applied by TCRdb to the 5' RACE reads, yields one record per CDR3 protein. The data contain some 1.4 million distinct CDR3 sequences, 42% of them singletons. Sequencing was done on a sample of blood. Every receptor here comes from a young woman in good health. Both conserved end residues are part of each CDR3. Fields, in order: CDR3 DNA, CDR3 protein, J gene, D gene, V gene, clone size. A D gene is named only where the DNA matches it firmly. Where a row states a size, it is once, few, many or the class of an expanded clone; other rows omit it.

TGTGCCTACGGACGAGAGACCCAGTACTTC	CAYGRETQYF	TRBJ2-5	NA	TRBV30	NA
TGTGCCAGCTCACCACCCGTAGGGGGCCCGTACAATGAGCAGTTCTTC	CASSPPVGGPYNEQFF	TRBJ2-1	TRBD1	TRBV18	NA
TGTGCCACCAGTGATAAGACAGCTTCCTACGAGCAGTACTTC	CATSDKTASYEQYF	TRBJ2-7	NA	TRBV24-1	NA
TGTGCCAGCAGCCCCGCCGACAGTAGCTCCTACGAGCAGTACTTC	CASSPADSSSYEQYF	TRBJ2-7	NA	TRBV28	NA
TGTGCCACCACCGGGACTAACAATGAGCAGTTCTTC	CATTGTNNEQFF	TRBJ2-1	TRBD2	TRBV2	NA
TGCGCCAGCAGCTGGAATACCAAGGGACTAGCGGAGGGCACAGATACGCAGTATTTT	CASSWNTKGLAEGTDTQYF	TRBJ2-3	TRBD2	TRBV5-1	NA
TGTGCCAGCAGCCAAACTAACCAAGAGACCCAGTACTTC	CASSQTNQETQYF	TRBJ2-5	NA	TRBV3-1	few
TGTGCCTGCAGCTTAGGGGCACGGGAGGTCCAAACCCTGTACTTC	CACSLGAREVQTLYF	TRBJ2-5	TRBD2	TRBV11-2	NA
TGTGCCAGCAGCTTAGTCAGCACTAGCGGGAGTTATGAGCAGTTCTTC	CASSLVSTSGSYEQFF	TRBJ2-1	TRBD2	TRBV7-2	NA
TGTGCCTGGAGCTTCAGACTAGCCAAAAACATTCAGTACTTC	CAWSFRLAKNIQYF	TRBJ2-4	NA	TRBV30	NA
TGTGCCAGCAGCTTTAGTCAGGTCGAGACCCAGTACTTC	CASSFSQVETQYF	TRBJ2-5	NA	TRBV7-2	NA
TGTGCCTGGAGTGGGCAGGGGACCTACGAGCAGTACTTC	CAWSGQGTYEQYF	TRBJ2-7	NA	TRBV30	NA
TGCGCCAGCAGCTCGGCCTTCCCGGGAGTCCCCTACAATGAGCAGTTCTTC	CASSSAFPGVPYNEQFF	TRBJ2-1	NA	TRBV5-1	NA
TGTGCGATCAGTGAGTCGGCCAGGGTGAACGAGCAGTACTTC	CAISESARVNEQYF	TRBJ2-7	NA	TRBV10-3	NA
TGTGCCAGCAGTTTCTCTACCGGGACAGGGTTTCAAAATGAGCAGTACTTC	CASSFSTGTGFQNEQYF	TRBJ2-5	TRBD1	TRBV28	NA
TGTGCCAGCGGGGGGGGGGCAGATACGCAGTATTTT	CASGGGADTQYF	TRBJ2-3	TRBD2	TRBV6-1	NA
TGTGCCAGCAGCTTAGTAGCAAACGGTGAAGCTTTCTTT	CASSLVANGEAFF	TRBJ1-1	NA	TRBV7-3	NA
TGTGCCAGCAGTGAACGGGTAGCGGGGTACTACAATGAGCAGTACTTC	CASSERVAGYYNEQYF	TRBJ2-7	TRBD2	TRBV2	once
TGTGCCAGCAGTTTAGAGGGGCCTTTCTACGAGCAGTACTTC	CASSLEGPFYEQYF	TRBJ2-7	NA	TRBV28	NA
TGCAGTGCTACCAAAGGCGGACCCACAGATACGCAGTATTTT	CSATKGGPTDTQYF	TRBJ2-3	NA	TRBV20-1	NA
TGCAGTGCTAGGTCAGGTCAGATCAATCAGCCCCAGCATTTT	CSARSGQINQPQHF	TRBJ1-5	NA	TRBV20-1	few
TGTGCCAGCAGTCCCCCCCGACTAGCGGGTTATGAGCAGTTCTTC	CASSPPRLAGYEQFF	TRBJ2-1	TRBD2	TRBV28	NA
TGCAGTGCCGGGACTAGCGGGGGGGCCGTCGGCTACGAGCAGTACTTC	CSAGTSGGAVGYEQYF	TRBJ2-7	TRBD2	TRBV20-1	once